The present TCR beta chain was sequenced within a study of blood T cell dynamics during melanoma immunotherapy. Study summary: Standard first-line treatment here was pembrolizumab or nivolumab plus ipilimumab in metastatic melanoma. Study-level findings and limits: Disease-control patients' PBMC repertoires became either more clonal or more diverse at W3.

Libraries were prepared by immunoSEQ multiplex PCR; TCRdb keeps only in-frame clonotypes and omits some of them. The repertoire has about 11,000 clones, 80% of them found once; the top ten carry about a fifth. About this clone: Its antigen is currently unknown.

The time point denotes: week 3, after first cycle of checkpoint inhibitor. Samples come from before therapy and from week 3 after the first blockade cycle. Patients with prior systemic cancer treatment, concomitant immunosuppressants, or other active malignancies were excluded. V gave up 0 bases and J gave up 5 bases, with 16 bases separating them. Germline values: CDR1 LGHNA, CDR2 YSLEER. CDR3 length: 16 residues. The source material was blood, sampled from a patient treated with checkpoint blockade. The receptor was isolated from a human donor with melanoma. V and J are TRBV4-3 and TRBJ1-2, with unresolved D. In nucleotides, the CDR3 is TGCGCCAGCAGCCAAGAAGTGGGAGGGTTGCCTTATGGCTACACCTTC. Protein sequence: CASSQEVGGLPYGYTF.